Here is one T cell receptor beta chain with its context. The protocol was immunoSEQ multiplex PCR, while the TCRdb copy is restricted to in-frame clones and leaves out a portion. This sample has about 14,000 clones, with more than 80% found just once. This sample was included in a study of technical replicates of blood from a few donors. The CDR3 covers 16 residues. In germline, CDR1 is MNHEY, CDR2 SMNVEV (reference sequence). V lost 4 bases and J 0 bases, leaving 13 bases between the germline ends. Sequencing was done on a sample of PBMCs. This receptor was identified in a human donor in good health. The gene calls are TRBV27 and TRBJ1-5; D might be TRBD1 (6 bases). The CDR3 sequence is CASSWGRPYSNQPQHF. The CDR3 nucleotides are TGTGCCAGCAGTTGGGGGCGACCTTATAGCAATCAGCCCCAGCATTTT.